This T cell receptor beta chain was captured in a study of OX40 agonist ivuxolimab in advanced cancers. For the study at large: A male proportion of more than 75% was recorded, with mean age around 60 years and range 23 to 79.

Clones were sequenced by immunoSEQ multiplex PCR, and TCRdb holds only the in-frame ones, with some missing. The profile shows under 140,000 clones, roughly 89% of them singletons. In regard to this clone: What it binds is unknown.

Enrollment shut out patients with autoimmune disease history or systemic immunosuppression. Sampled blood was obtained at baseline, cycle 4 day 1, and cycle 7 day 1. The germline gives CDR1 GTSNPN, CDR2 SVGIG (reference sequence). The V and J ends lost 2 bases and 0 bases respectively, with 7 bases between them. The CDR3 has 14 amino acids. Study results and caveats: Clonal expansion by week 6 occurred in CD4+ and CD8+ blood T cells (at 0.1 to 3.0 mg/kg).

The source material was CD4+ or CD8+ T cells sorted from blood, sampled in a trial of the OX40 agonist ivuxolimab. The J gene is TRBJ1-4, the V gene TRBV30; no reliable D call. This clonotype was obtained from an adult with an advanced solid tumor such as melanoma, head and neck, liver or kidney cancer. The CDR3 region is CAWSRDPTNEKLFF. For the CDR3, the DNA is TGTGCCTGGAGTAGGGATCCAACTAATGAAAAACTGTTTTTT. Filled out from reference TRBV30 and TRBJ1-4, the complete variable domain reads SQTIHQWPATLVQPVGSPLSLECTVEGTSNPNLYWYRQAAGRGLQLLFYSVGIGQISSEVPQNLSASRPQDRQFILSSKKLLLSDSGFYLCAWSRDPTNEKLFFGSGTQLSVL.